These 24 T cell receptor beta chains originate from one sample sequenced in a study of T cell responses to AZD1222 COVID-19 vaccine. Produced via immunoSEQ multiplex PCR; TCRdb's table is partial and in-frame only. Of 85,000 to 90,000 clones listed, about 92% were seen once; the top ten hold over 2%. The sequenced sample was peripheral blood, obtained on day 0 of AZD1222 vaccination. The origin of the receptors is an adult in good health.

The gene calls are TRBV30 and TRBJ1-5, with 7 nucleotides matching TRBD1. CDR3 size: 15 residues. Trimming took 3 bases from V and 3 from J; bases not matched to a gene: 8. CDR1 is GTSNPN and CDR2 is SVGIG in the germline V gene (reference sequence). CDR3 amino acids: CAWSRPGQFNQPQHF. Here the CDR3 DNA reads TGTGCCTGGAGCCGGCCGGGACAGTTCAATCAGCCCCAGCATTTT.

The chain combines TRBV4-1 with TRBJ2-7; D might be TRBD1 or TRBD2, each matching 5 bases. The CDR3 covers 18 residues. V was trimmed by 0 bases and J by 0 bases, leaving 18 bases between them. CDR1 is MGHRA, CDR2 YSYEKL, per germline. Here the CDR3 DNA reads TGCGCCAGCAGCCAAGAGCCCGCAGGGACGGCCAGCTCCTACGAGCAGTACTTC. It encodes CASSQEPAGTASSYEQYF.

The chain joins TRBV27 to TRBJ1-4; TRBD1 might be the D (5 bases). The V and J ends lost 6 bases and 7 bases respectively, with 12 bases between them. The CDR3 sequence is 13 residues long. Germline V CDR1 and CDR2: MNHEY, SMNVEV (reference sequence). The CDR3 nucleotides are TGTGCCAGCAGGGGACTAGGTGGTGAAAAACTGTTTTTT. Translating gives CASRGLGGEKLFF.

This chain connects TRBV5-1 to TRBJ2-7, with TRBD2 identical over 11 bases. Germline V CDR1 and CDR2: SGHRS, YFSETQ. The ends lost 4 bases at V and 3 bases at J; junction bases unmatched: 3. CDR3 length equals 14 residues. This chain's CDR3 is CASSIGTSGYEQYF. Written as DNA, the CDR3 is TGCGCCAGCAGCATCGGGACTAGCGGCTACGAGCAGTACTTC.

In DNA, the CDR3 is TGTGCCAGCAGCTTACAGGGGATGGGGGGCGGATATAATTCACCCCTCCACTTT. It specifies CASSLQGMGGGYNSPLHF. The chain combines TRBV7-2 with TRBJ1-6; maybe TRBD1 (6 bases). This CDR3 has 18 residues. Germline V gene sequence: CDR1 SGHTA, CDR2 FQGNSA. V lost 2 bases, J lost 4 bases, and 18 bases lay in between.

A single count supports this clone. The chain joins TRBV10-1 to TRBJ2-7; 9 nucleotides agree with TRBD1. Germline V gives CDR1 WNHNN, CDR2 SYGVQD (reference sequence). With 8 bases clipped from V and 1 base from J, the junction kept 9 bases outside the gene matches. The CDR3 length is 15 residues. The CDR3 region is CASPSHGTGSYEQYF. CDR3 coding DNA: TGCGCCAGCCCTTCTCATGGGACAGGGTCCTACGAGCAGTACTTC.

The J gene is TRBJ1-4, the V gene TRBV27, with 9 bases that match TRBD1. The CDR3 extends over 14 amino acids. V trimming: 6 bases; J trimming: 8 bases; junction bases outside the gene matches: 7. CDR1 MNHEY and CDR2 SMNVEV come from the germline V gene (reference sequence). The CDR3 DNA reads as TGTGCCAGCAGGGGGACAGGGAGGATCGAAAAACTGTTTTTT. As protein: CASRGTGRIEKLFF.

The rearrangement uses TRBV7-2 and TRBJ2-1, with 11 bases lining up with TRBD1. CDR3 length: 15 residues. Germline CDR1 SGHTA, CDR2 FQGNSA. V dropped 4 bases and J dropped 7; count of bases not matched to a gene: 6. The CDR3 nucleotides are TGTGCCAGCAGCTCGGACAGGGGGCGAGGGAATGAGCAGTTCTTC. Translating gives CASSSDRGRGNEQFF.

The V and J genes are TRBV5-1 and TRBJ1-2; D remains ambiguous. The CDR3 runs 14 residues. Germline assignment: CDR1 SGHRS and CDR2 YFSETQ. V was cut by 1 base and J by 8 bases, with 15 bases left in between. In DNA form, the CDR3 reads TGCGCCAGCAGCTTGAGGGCGGACTCGGGCGGCTACACCTTC. Amino acid sequence: CASSLRADSGGYTF.

V usage is TRBV18 and J usage is TRBJ1-3, with D possibly TRBD1 on 5 matching bases. Deletions cut 7 bases from V and 8 bases from J, with 15 bases between. From germline, CDR1 is KGHSH and CDR2 LQKENI. The CDR3 runs to 13 residues. CDR3 loop: CASFRDPADTIYF. The CDR3 nucleotides read TGTGCCAGCTTTCGGGACCCGGCGGACACCATATATTTT.

The chain carries TRBV3-1 (or the pseudogene TRBV3-2) and TRBJ1-3; tentative D call: TRBD1 (5 bases). Per the germline V gene, CDR1 is LGHDT and CDR2 is YNNKEL (reference sequence). The CDR3 has 15 residues. V was pared by 4 bases and J by 0 bases, with 10 bases between. The CDR3, as DNA: TGTGCCAGCAGCCCCGGGGGGGTCTCTGGAAACACCATATATTTT. Encoded protein: CASSPGGVSGNTIYF.

This chain uses TRBV20-1 with TRBJ2-5; TRBD2 aligns across 7 bases. The J segment lost 7 bases and the V segment lost 6 bases, leaving 5 bases of the junction unmatched. Germline CDR1 is DFQATT and CDR2 is SNEGSKA (reference sequence). The CDR3 extends over 11 amino acids. The CDR3 DNA is TGCAGTGCACGGGACTATCCGACCCAGTACTTC. Protein: CSARDYPTQYF.

The gene calls are TRBV28 and TRBJ2-2, with D possibly being TRBD2 (6 bases). Germline assignment: CDR1 MDHEN and CDR2 SYDVKM. The CDR3 totals 14 residues. V lost 1 base to trimming and J lost 9 bases, with 12 bases between them. The CDR3 loop reads CASSLSWGVRELFF. In DNA, the CDR3 is TGTGCCAGCAGTTTATCCTGGGGGGTCAGGGAGCTGTTTTTT.

J is TRBJ1-2 and V is TRBV6-5, with D possibly TRBD1 on 5 matching bases. This CDR3 contains 12 residues. In germline, CDR1 is MNHEY, CDR2 SVGAGI. V lost 2 bases, J lost 4 bases, and 5 bases lay in between. CDR3 DNA sequence: TGTGCCAGCAGTTACGACAGCTATGGCTACACCTTC. Translated: CASSYDSYGYTF.

The chain couples TRBV6-6 to TRBJ2-5; a possible D gene is TRBD2 (6 bases). Per the germline V gene, CDR1 is MNHNY and CDR2 is SVGAGI (reference sequence). The CDR3 extends over 14 amino acids. The V end was cut by 4 bases, the J end by 5 bases, with 14 bases between. This chain's CDR3 is CASSSGGSAETQYF. Written as DNA, the CDR3 is TGTGCCAGCAGTTCCGGAGGGTCGGCGGAGACCCAGTACTTC.

The V gene is TRBV19, the J gene TRBJ1-1, with 7 bases lining up with TRBD1. V trimming: 5 bases; J trimming: 11 bases; junction bases outside the gene matches: 14. Germline-derived CDR1 and CDR2 are LNHDA and SQIVND (reference sequence). The CDR3 covers 14 residues. This CDR3 reads CASSPDRAKIWAFF. CDR3 DNA sequence: TGTGCCAGTAGTCCCGACAGGGCCAAAATCTGGGCTTTCTTT.

CDR3 bases: TGTGCCAGCAGCTTAGCGTACGGCGGGGGGGCTTCCGAGCAGTACTTC. It codes for CASSLAYGGGASEQYF. The V call is TRBV7-2, the J call TRBJ2-7, with 9 bases identical to TRBD2. CDR1 is SGHTA, CDR2 FQGNSA, per germline. This CDR3 is built from 16 residues. J gave up 6 bases and V 0 bases, and 9 bases lay outside the gene matches.

The V call is TRBV6-5, the J call TRBJ1-3, with 7 nucleotides matching TRBD1. CDR1 and CDR2 from the germline V gene are MNHEY and SVGAGI. CDR3 length: 16 amino acids. V gave up 0 bases and J gave up 4 bases; unmatched junction bases: 6. The CDR3 loop reads CASSYSRGTAGNTIYF. In DNA, the CDR3 is TGTGCCAGCAGTTACTCAAGGGGGACAGCCGGAAACACCATATATTTT.

As for this clone: Sequence at one end of the junction differs from germline and may be a read error. This chain connects TRBV7-2 to TRBJ2-3; 7 bases map to TRBD1. Per germline, CDR1 SGHTA and CDR2 FQGNSA. The CDR3 contains 15 residues. CDR3: CANSLGTVPTDTQYF. The CDR3, as DNA: TGTGCCAACAGCTTAGGGACAGTTCCCACAGATACGCAGTATTTT.

This clone came up a few times. This chain links TRBV5-1 with TRBJ1-5; D not certain. V dropped 0 bases and J dropped 4 bases, with 8 bases sitting between them. Germline CDR1 reads SGHRS; CDR2 reads YFSETQ. This CDR3 contains 14 residues. The CDR3 region is CASSLDGQNQPQHF. CDR3 nucleotide sequence: TGCGCCAGCAGCTTGGACGGGCAGAATCAGCCCCAGCATTTT.

This chain joins TRBV7-8 and TRBJ2-2, with D unclear. From germline, CDR1 is SGHVS and CDR2 FQNEAQ. This CDR3 region has 12 residues. The ends were cut back, 4 bases at V and 2 bases at J, with 2 bases in the middle. The CDR3 is CASSSNTGELFF. Here the CDR3 DNA reads TGTGCCAGCAGCTCTAACACCGGGGAGCTGTTTTTT.

J is TRBJ2-2 and V is TRBV25-1; D is perhaps TRBD1 (7 bases). The CDR3 sequence is 16 residues long. Germline V gene sequence: CDR1 MGHDK, CDR2 SYGVNS. V was clipped by 5 bases and J by 4 bases, with 17 bases between them. CDR3 region: CASSQATGRGTGELFF. The CDR3 nucleotides read TGTGCCAGCAGTCAAGCGACAGGGCGGGGCACCGGGGAGCTGTTTTTT.

This chain uses TRBV27 with TRBJ2-1; D may be TRBD1 or TRBD2 (5 bases each). This CDR3 is 16 amino acids long. Germline CDR1 and CDR2: MNHEY and SMNVEV (reference sequence). V lost 7 bases to trimming and J lost 8 bases, with 24 bases between them. CDR3 coding DNA: TGTGCCAGCACCACGGTAACTAGGGGTCTTGCCGATGAGCAGTTCTTC. This sequence encodes CASTTVTRGLADEQFF.

The rearrangement links TRBV4-2 to TRBJ2-2; 13 positions agree with TRBD2. The V segment lost 4 bases and the J segment 6 bases; nucleotides outside the gene matches: 5. The germline CDR1 and CDR2 sequences are LGHNA and YNFKEQ. The CDR3 loop spans 16 amino acids. The CDR3 sequence is CASSPGTSGNPGELFF. In DNA, the CDR3 is TGTGCCAGCAGCCCCGGGACTAGCGGGAATCCCGGGGAGCTGTTTTTT.